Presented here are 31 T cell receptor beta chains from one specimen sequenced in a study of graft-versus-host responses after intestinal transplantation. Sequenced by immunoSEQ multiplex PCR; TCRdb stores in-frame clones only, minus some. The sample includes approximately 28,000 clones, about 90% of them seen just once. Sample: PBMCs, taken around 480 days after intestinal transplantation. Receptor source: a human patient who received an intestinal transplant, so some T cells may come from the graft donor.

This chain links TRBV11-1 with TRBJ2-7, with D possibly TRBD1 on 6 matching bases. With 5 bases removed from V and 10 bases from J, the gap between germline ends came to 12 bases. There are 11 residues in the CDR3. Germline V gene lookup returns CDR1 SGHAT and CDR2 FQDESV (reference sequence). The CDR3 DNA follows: TGTGCCAGCAGCATACAGGGTGACCAGTACTTC. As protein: CASSIQGDQYF. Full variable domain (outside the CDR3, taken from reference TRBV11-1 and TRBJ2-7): EAEVAQSPRYKITEKSQAVAFWCDPISGHATLYWYRQILGQGPELLVQFQDESVVDDSQLPKDRFSAERLKGVDSTLKIQPAELGDSAMYLCASSIQGDQYFGPGTRLTVT.

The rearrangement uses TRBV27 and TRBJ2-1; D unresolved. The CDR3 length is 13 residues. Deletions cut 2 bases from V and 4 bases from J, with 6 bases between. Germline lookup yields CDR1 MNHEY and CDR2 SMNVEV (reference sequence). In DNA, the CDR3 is TGTGCCAGCAGTTTAAGCAGGTACAATGAGCAGTTCTTC. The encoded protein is CASSLSRYNEQFF.

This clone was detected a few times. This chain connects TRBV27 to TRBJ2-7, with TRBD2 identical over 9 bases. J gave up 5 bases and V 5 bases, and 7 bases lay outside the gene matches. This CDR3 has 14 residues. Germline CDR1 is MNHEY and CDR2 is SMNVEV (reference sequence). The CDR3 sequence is CASSVLAGGNEQYF. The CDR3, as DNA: TGTGCCAGCAGTGTACTAGCGGGTGGTAACGAGCAGTACTTC.

CDR3 sequence reads: CASSLPLRLAGGRNEQFF. CDR3 nucleotides: TGTGCCAGCAGCTTACCGTTAAGGCTAGCGGGGGGGCGGAATGAGCAGTTCTTC. The V call is TRBV7-8, the J call TRBJ2-1, with 12 bases identical to TRBD2. Germline V gene lookup returns CDR1 SGHVS and CDR2 FQNEAQ. V lost 2 bases to trimming and J lost 7 bases; unmatched junction nucleotides: 12. The CDR3 spans 18 residues.

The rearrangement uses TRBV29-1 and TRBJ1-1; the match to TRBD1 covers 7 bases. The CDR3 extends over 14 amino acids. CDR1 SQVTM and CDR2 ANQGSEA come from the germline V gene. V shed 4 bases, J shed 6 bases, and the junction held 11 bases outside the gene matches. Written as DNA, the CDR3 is TGCAGCGTTGTCACAAAGGGGGCGCCGCCTGAAGCTTTCTTT. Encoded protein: CSVVTKGAPPEAFF.

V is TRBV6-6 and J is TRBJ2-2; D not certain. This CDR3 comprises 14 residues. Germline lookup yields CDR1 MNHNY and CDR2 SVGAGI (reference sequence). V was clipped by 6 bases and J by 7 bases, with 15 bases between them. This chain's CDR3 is CASSPLGWGGELFF. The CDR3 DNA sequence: TGTGCCAGCAGCCCTCTCGGGTGGGGCGGGGAGCTGTTTTTT.

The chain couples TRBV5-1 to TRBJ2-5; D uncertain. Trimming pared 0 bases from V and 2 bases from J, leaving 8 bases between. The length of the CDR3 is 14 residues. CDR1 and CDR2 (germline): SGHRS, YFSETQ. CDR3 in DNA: TGCGCCAGCAGCTTGGCCTTGGGGCAAGAGACCCAGTACTTC. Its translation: CASSLALGQETQYF.

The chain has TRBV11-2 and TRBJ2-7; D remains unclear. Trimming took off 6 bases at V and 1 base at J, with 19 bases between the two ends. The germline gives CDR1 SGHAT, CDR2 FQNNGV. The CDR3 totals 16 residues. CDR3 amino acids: CASRKDTGPGSYEQYF. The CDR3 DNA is TGTGCCAGCAGAAAAGACACCGGGCCCGGATCCTACGAGCAGTACTTC.

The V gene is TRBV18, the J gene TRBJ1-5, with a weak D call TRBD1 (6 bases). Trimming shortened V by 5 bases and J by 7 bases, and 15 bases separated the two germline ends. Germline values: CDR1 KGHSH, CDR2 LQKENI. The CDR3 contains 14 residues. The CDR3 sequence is CASSVQGKDQPQHF. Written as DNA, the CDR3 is TGTGCCAGCTCAGTACAGGGAAAGGACCAGCCCCAGCATTTT.

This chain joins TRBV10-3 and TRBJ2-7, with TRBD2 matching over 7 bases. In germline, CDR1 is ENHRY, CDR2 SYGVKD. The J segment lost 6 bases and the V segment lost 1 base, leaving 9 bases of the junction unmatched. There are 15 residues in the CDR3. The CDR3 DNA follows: TGTGCCATCAGTGAGTATGGGAGGGCCCCTGCCGAGCAGTACTTC. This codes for CAISEYGRAPAEQYF.

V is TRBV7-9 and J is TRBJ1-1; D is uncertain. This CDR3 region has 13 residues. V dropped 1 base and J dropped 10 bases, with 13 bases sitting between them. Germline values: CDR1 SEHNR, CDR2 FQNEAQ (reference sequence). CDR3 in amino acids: CASSLEGGIGAFF. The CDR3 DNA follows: TGTGCCAGCAGCTTAGAGGGCGGGATAGGAGCTTTCTTT.

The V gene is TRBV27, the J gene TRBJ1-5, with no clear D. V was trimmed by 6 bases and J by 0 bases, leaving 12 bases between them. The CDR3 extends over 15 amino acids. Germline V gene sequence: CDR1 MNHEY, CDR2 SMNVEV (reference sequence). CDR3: CASRRSAYSNQPQHF. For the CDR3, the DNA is TGTGCCAGCAGGCGAAGCGCATATAGCAATCAGCCCCAGCATTTT.

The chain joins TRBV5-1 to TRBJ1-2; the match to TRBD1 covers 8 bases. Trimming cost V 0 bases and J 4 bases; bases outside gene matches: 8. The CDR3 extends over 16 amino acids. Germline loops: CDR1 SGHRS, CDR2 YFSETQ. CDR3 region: CASSLGHLQGGYGYTF. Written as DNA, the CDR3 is TGCGCCAGCAGCTTGGGCCACTTACAGGGGGGCTATGGCTACACCTTC.

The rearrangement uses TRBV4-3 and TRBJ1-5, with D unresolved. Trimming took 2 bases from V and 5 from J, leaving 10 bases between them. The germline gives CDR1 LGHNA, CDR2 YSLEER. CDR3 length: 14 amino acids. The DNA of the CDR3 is TGCGCCAGCAGCCAAAACAGAGGTTATCAGCCCCAGCATTTT. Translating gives CASSQNRGYQPQHF.

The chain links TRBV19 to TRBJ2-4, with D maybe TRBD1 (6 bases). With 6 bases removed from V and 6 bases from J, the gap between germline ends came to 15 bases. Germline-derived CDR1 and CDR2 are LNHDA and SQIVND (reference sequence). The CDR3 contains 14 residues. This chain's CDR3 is CASSPKLTGNIQYF. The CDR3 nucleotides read TGTGCCAGTAGCCCAAAACTGACAGGAAACATTCAGTACTTC.

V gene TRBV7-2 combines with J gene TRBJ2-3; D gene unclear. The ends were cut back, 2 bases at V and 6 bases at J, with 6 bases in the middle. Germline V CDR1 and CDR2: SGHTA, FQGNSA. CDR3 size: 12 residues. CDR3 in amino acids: CASSLHSDTQYF. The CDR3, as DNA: TGTGCCAGCAGCTTACACTCCGATACGCAGTATTTT.

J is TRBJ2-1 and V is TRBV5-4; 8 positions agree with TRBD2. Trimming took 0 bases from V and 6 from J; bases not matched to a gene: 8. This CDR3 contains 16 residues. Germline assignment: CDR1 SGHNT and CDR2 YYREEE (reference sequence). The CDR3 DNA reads TGTGCCAGCAGCTTGGCGAGCCAGCGGGAGCTCAATGAGCAGTTCTTC. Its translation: CASSLASQRELNEQFF.

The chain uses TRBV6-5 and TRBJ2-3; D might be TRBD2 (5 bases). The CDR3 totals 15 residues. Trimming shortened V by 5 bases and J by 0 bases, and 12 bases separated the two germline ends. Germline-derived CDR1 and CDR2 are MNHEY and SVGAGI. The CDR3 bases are TGTGCCAGCAGTACCCCCGCGGGTAGCACAGATACGCAGTATTTT. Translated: CASSTPAGSTDTQYF.

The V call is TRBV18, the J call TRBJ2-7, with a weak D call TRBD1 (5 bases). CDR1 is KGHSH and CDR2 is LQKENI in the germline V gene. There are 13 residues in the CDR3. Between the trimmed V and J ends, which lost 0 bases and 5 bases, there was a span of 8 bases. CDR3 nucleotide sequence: TGTGCCAGCTCACCACCGGCAGGGCACGAGCAGTACTTC. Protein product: CASSPPAGHEQYF.

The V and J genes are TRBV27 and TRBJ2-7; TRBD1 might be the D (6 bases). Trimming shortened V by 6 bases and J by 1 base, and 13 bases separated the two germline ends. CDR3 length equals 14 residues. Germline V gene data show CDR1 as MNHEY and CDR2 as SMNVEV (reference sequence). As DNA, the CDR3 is TGTGCCAGCAGCCCTAACAGGGTTTCCTACGAGCAGTACTTC. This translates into CASSPNRVSYEQYF.

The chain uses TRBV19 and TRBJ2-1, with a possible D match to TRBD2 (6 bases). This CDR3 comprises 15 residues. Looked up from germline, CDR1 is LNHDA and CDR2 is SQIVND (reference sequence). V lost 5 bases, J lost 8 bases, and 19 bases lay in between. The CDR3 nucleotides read TGTGCCAGTAGTGGCCGGAGGGATACCTCGGATGAGCAGTTCTTC. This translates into CASSGRRDTSDEQFF.

This CDR3 reads CASSSYAGTTYEQYF. As DNA, the CDR3 is TGTGCCAGCAGCTCCTACGCCGGGACTACTTACGAGCAGTACTTC. This chain connects TRBV7-3 to TRBJ2-7, with 7 bases fitting TRBD2. The CDR3 spans 15 residues. Trimming at V came to 4 bases and at J to 4 bases, leaving 10 bases not matched to a gene. Germline V gives CDR1 SGHTA, CDR2 FQGTGA.

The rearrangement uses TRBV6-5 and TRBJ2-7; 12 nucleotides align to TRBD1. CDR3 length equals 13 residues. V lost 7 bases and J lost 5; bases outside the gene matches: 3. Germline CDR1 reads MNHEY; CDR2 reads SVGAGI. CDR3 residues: CASTGTGGHEQYF. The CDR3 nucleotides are TGTGCCAGCACCGGGACAGGGGGCCACGAGCAGTACTTC.

CDR3 coding DNA: TGTGCCAGCAGTGCGGACAGAAGGAAGTACACAGATACGCAGTATTTT. Translation gives CASSADRRKYTDTQYF. The chain employs TRBV6-1 and TRBJ2-3, with D perhaps matching TRBD1 (6 bases). V was cut by 4 bases and J by 2 bases, with 16 bases left in between. The CDR3 spans 16 residues. Per germline, CDR1 MNHNS and CDR2 SASEGT.

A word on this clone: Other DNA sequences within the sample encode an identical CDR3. In nucleotides, the CDR3 is TGTGCCAGCAGTTTGGGGGGTAACTATGGCTACACCTTC. Translated: CASSLGGNYGYTF. The rearrangement joins TRBV27 to TRBJ1-2, with D perhaps matching TRBD1 (5 bases). CDR1 and CDR2 from the germline V gene are MNHEY and SMNVEV (reference sequence). The CDR3 is 13 amino acids. Trimming took off 3 bases at V and 1 base at J, with 6 bases between the two ends.

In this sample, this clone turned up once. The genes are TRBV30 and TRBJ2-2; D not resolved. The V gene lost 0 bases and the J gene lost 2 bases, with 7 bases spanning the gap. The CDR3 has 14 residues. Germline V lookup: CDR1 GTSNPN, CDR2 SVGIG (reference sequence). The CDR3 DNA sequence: TGTGCCTGGAGTGTAGGCTCCAACACCGGGGAGCTGTTTTTT. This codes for CAWSVGSNTGELFF.

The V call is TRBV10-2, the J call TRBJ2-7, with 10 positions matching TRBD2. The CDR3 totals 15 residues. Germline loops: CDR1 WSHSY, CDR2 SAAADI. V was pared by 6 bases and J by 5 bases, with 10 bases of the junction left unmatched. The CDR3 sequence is CASRVRAGGPDEQYF. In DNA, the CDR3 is TGCGCCAGCAGGGTGAGAGCGGGAGGGCCCGACGAGCAGTACTTC.

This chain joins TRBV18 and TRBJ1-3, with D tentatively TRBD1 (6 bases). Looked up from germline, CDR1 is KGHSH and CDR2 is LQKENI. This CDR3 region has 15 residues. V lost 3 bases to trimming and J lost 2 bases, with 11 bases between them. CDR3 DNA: TGTGCCAGCTCACCGGGGCCAGGGGCTGGAAACACCATATATTTT. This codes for CASSPGPGAGNTIYF.

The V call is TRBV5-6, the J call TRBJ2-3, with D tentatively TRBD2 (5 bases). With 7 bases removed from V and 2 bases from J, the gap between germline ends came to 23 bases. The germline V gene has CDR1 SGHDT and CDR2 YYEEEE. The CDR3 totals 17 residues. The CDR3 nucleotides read TGTGCCAGCCCCCCCGACGGGGTTGAGTGTAACACAGATACGCAGTATTTT. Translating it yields CASPPDGVECNTDTQYF.

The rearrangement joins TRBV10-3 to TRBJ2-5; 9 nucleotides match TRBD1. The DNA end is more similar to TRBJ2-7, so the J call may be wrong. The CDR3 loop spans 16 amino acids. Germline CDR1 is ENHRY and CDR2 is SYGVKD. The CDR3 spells CAISGFSGQGIYEQYF. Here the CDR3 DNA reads TGTGCCATCAGTGGGTTTTCGGGACAGGGCATTTACGAGCAGTACTTC.

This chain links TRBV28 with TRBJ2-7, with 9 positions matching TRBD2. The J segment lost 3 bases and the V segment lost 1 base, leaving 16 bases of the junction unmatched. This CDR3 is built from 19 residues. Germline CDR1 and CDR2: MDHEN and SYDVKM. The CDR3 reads CASSLSSGGSGSSYYEQYF. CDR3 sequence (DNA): TGTGCCAGCAGTTTATCCAGTGGCGGTAGCGGGAGTAGTTACTACGAGCAGTACTTC.